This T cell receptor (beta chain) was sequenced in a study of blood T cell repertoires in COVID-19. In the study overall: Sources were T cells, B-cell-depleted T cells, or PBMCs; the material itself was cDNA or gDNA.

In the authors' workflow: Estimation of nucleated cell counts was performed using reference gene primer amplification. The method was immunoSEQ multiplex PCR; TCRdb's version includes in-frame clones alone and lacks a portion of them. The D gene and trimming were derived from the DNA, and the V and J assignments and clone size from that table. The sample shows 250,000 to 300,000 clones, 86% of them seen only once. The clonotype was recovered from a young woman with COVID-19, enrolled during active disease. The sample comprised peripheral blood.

The CDR3 loop reads CASSPRGATRNTEAFF. The CDR3 DNA follows: TGTGCCAGCAGCCCTCGGGGGGCGACCCGGAACACTGAAGCTTTCTTT. The chain couples TRBV7-9 to TRBJ1-1, with a tentative D call TRBD1 (6 bases). This CDR3 contains 16 residues. CDR1 is SEHNR, CDR2 FQNEAQ, per germline (reference sequence). V dropped 5 bases and J dropped 1 base, with 17 bases sitting between them.